This T cell receptor (beta chain) was identified during a study of monozygotic twins with cystic fibrosis. Germline V lookup: CDR1 SGHTA, CDR2 FQGNSA. The length of the CDR3 is 15 residues. Trimming cost V 2 bases and J 9 bases, with 17 bases left between them. The repertoire was sequenced with immunoSEQ multiplex PCR; TCRdb's copy has only in-frame clones and lacks some. Of around 30,000 clones listed, 80% to 95% were seen once; the top ten hold approximately 1%. Comment on this clone: No antigen is known for it.

Findings of the study overall: The repertoire was suggested to be naive-dominated, clonality median about 0.009.

The chain uses TRBV7-2 and TRBJ2-1; D is perhaps TRBD1 (6 bases). The sequence was collected from a girl aged 2 to 9 with cystic fibrosis. The sequenced sample was blood. The DNA for the CDR3 is TGTGCCAGCAGCTTACAGGGGACCTCGGTCCTTGAGCAGTTCTTC. This gives the protein CASSLQGTSVLEQFF.